This T cell receptor (beta chain) was sequenced in a study of T cell clusters in autoimmune cytopenias. Study-level results: Primary autoimmune cytopenia patients appeared to lack physiological T cell clusters present in healthy donors.

This clonotype is identified as large from frequency. Antigen specificity is unknown. The CDR3 runs to 13 residues. CDR1 is SQVTM and CDR2 is ANQGSEA in the germline V gene. Each sample's input was around 250 ng genomic DNA, some 34,000 genome equivalents. TRB was amplified by touch-down multiplex PCR, primer pools A and B combined. For each CDR3 protein, TCRdb gives one entry from its re-call of the multiplex PCR reads, without DNA. The sample totals more than 2,500 distinct CDR3 sequences; its top ten clones hold over 15%. This chain uses TRBV29-1 with TRBJ1-4. The sequence was obtained from a human donor with an autoimmune cytopenia, with autoimmune hepatitis or in good health (not recorded which). The sequencing sample was made of peripheral blood. The CDR3 reads CSVDYEGNEKLFF.